The 8 T cell receptor beta chains in this list originate from one sample, sequenced in a study of OX40 agonist ivuxolimab in advanced cancers. Assay: immunoSEQ multiplex PCR; the TCRdb copy retains only in-frame clones and omits some. The sample consists of 70,000 to 90,000 clones, around 90% of them appearing once. The sample here was CD4+ or CD8+ T cells sorted from blood, taken in a trial of the OX40 agonist ivuxolimab. Source of these receptors: an adult with an advanced solid tumor such as melanoma, head and neck, liver or kidney cancer.

This rearrangement joins TRBV28 to TRBJ2-1; D might be TRBD1 or TRBD2, each matching 5 bases. This CDR3 spans 14 amino acids. Trimming took off 7 bases at V and 0 bases at J, with 10 bases between the two ends. The germline gives CDR1 MDHEN, CDR2 SYDVKM. The chain's CDR3 is CASTRGDSYNEQFF. CDR3 nucleotides: TGTGCCAGCACCCGAGGGGACTCCTACAATGAGCAGTTCTTC.

The J gene is TRBJ2-5, the V gene TRBV2; 10 bases line up with TRBD2. Germline CDR1 and CDR2: SNHLY and FYNNEI. The CDR3 contains 12 residues. V lost 7 bases, J lost 5 bases, and 1 base stayed unmatched. CDR3 sequence (DNA): TGTGCCAGCAAGCGGGGGGGCGAGACCCAGTACTTC. This gives the protein CASKRGGETQYF.

The CDR3 loop reads CASSLWGSSYNEQFF. The CDR3 DNA reads TGTGCCAGCAGCTTATGGGGGAGCTCCTACAATGAGCAGTTCTTC. The chain employs TRBV7-2 and TRBJ2-1; D may correspond to TRBD1 or TRBD2 (5 bases each). Per germline, CDR1 SGHTA and CDR2 FQGNSA. V was shortened by 2 bases and J by 0 bases, with 8 bases between the two germline ends. The CDR3 covers 15 residues.

The gene calls are TRBV7-2 and TRBJ1-3, with 10 bases identical to TRBD1. CDR1 is SGHTA and CDR2 is FQGNSA in the germline V gene. After removal of 1 base from V and 3 bases from J, the junction contained 3 bases not matched to a gene. This CDR3 is built from 16 residues. The CDR3 is CASSLGQGAGGNTIYF. The DNA for the CDR3 is TGTGCCAGCAGCTTAGGACAGGGGGCAGGTGGAAACACCATATATTTT.

This clone has only a few counts. The rearrangement uses TRBV30 and TRBJ1-1, with D perhaps matching TRBD1 (5 bases). V lost 1 base, J lost 10 bases, and 10 bases lay in between. Germline loops: CDR1 GTSNPN, CDR2 SVGIG (reference sequence). The CDR3 extends over 11 amino acids. The CDR3 DNA reads TGTGCCTGGAGTGCTCGGGGGGGAGCTTTCTTT. Translated, it gives CAWSARGGAFF.

CDR3 in DNA: TGTGCCAGCAGTGATCAGGGATGGCCCCAGCATTTT. This gives the protein CASSDQGWPQHF. The chain recombines TRBV6-1 with TRBJ1-5; possibly TRBD1 for D (5 bases). The CDR3 sequence is 12 residues long. CDR1 and CDR2 from the germline V gene are MNHNS and SASEGT. With 3 bases removed from V and 9 bases from J, the gap between germline ends came to 9 bases.

V usage is TRBV19 and J usage is TRBJ2-7, with TRBD1 matching over 8 bases. The germline V gene has CDR1 LNHDA and CDR2 SQIVND (reference sequence). The CDR3 covers 14 residues. Unmatched junction bases numbered 8, after V lost 5 bases and J lost 5 bases. CDR3 DNA sequence: TGTGCCAGTAGTTACTGGGACAGGACAAACGAGCAGTACTTC. Amino acids: CASSYWDRTNEQYF. Full variable domain (remainder filled in from reference TRBV19 and TRBJ2-7): DGGITQSPKYLFRKEGQNVTLSCEQNLNHDAMYWYRQDPGQGLRLIYYSQIVNDFQKGDIAEGYSVSREKKESFPLTVTSAQKNPTAFYLCASSYWDRTNEQYFGPGTRLTVT.

The rearrangement joins TRBV7-2 to TRBJ2-5, with D possibly matching TRBD2 (6 bases). The V gene lost 3 bases and the J gene lost 4 bases, with 12 bases spanning the gap. Per germline, CDR1 SGHTA and CDR2 FQGNSA. This CDR3 spans 14 amino acids. The CDR3 is CASSLMGGTETQYF. The CDR3 bases are TGTGCCAGCAGCTTGATGGGGGGAACAGAGACCCAGTACTTC.